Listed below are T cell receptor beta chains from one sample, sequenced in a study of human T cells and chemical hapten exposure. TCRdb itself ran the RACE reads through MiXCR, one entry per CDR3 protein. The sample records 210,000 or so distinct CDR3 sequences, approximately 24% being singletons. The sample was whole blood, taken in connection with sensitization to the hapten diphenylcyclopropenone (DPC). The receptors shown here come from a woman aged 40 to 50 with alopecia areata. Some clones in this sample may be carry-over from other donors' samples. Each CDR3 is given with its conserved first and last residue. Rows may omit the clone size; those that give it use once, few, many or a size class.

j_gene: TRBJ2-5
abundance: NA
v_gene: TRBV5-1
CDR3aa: CASSEGLAGFQETQYF

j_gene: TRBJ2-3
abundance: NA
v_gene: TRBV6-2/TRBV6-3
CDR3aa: CASSYTRTDTQYF

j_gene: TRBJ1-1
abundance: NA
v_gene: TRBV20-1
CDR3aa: CSGEGLGTEAFF

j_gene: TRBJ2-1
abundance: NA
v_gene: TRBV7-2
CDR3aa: CASSLRTVGEQFF

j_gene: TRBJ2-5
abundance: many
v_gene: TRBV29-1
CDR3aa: CSVDDSMGQNLRTQYF

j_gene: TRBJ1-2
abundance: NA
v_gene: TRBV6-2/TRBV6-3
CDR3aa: CASSYSRRGGIYGYTF

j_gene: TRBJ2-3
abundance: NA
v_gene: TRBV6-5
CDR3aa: CASSSPGLARITDTQYF

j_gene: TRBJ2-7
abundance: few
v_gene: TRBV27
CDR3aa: CASRLAGGPYEQYF

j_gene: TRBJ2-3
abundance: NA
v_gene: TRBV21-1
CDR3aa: CASSFIRLAGITDTQYF

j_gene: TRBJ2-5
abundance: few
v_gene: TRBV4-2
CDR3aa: CASSQGTGSGETQYF

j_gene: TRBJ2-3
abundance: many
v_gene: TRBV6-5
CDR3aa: CASSSRGQPTDTQYF

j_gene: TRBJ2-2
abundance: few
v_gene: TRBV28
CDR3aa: CATRTVTGELFF

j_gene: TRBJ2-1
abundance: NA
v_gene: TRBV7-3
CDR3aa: CASSESGPGNEQFF

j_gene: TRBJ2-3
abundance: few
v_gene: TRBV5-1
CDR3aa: CASSWGTDTDTQYF

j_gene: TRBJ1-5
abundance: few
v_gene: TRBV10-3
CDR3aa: CAISAGDSNQPQHF

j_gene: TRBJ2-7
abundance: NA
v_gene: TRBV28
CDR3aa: CASSFLETSYEQYF

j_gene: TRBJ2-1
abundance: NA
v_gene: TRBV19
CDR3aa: CASNLQGRNEQFF

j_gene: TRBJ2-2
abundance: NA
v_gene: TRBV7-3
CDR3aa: CASSPGAGKANTGELFF

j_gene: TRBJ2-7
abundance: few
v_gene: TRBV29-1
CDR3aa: CSVSIGQTITYEQYF

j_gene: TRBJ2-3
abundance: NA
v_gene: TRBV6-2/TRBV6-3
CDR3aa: CASSYSSRNLGTQYF

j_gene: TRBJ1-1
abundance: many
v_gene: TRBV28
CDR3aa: CASSYVNTEAFF

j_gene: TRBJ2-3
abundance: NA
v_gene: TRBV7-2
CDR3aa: CASSLAGGATDMQYF

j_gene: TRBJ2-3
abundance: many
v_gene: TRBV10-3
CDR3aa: CAIRGTGEDTQYF

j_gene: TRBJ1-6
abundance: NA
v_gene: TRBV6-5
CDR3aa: CASSYRGRASITLHF

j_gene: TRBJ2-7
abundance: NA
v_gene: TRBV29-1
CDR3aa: CSVEDQGKGKQYF

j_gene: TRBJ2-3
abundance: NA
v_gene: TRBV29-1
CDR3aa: CSVANGGDTQYF

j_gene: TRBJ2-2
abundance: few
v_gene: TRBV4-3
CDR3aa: CASSQDPPRGRYTGELFF

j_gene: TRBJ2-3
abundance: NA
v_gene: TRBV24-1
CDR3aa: CATKAQDISTQDTQYF

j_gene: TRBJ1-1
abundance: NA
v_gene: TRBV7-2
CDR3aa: CASSLVVGAKGTEAFF

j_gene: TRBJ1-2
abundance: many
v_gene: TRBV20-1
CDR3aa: CSGSTQENYGYTF

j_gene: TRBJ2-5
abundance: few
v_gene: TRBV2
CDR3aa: CASMGDTGGETQYF

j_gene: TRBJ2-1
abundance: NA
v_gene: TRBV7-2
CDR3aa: CASSLGLAGVVEQFF

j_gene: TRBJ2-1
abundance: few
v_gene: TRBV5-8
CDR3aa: CASSLQGTYNEQFF

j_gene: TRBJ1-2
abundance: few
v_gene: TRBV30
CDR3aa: CAWEGGNYGYTF

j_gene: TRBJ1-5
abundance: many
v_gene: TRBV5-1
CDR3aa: CASSPDNSNQPQHF

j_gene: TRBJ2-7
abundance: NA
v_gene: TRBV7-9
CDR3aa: CASSLASTSEQYF

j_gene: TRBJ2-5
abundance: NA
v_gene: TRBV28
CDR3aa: CASNSWGTGAGETQYF

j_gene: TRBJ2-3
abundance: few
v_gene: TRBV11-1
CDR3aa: CATGSTDTQYF

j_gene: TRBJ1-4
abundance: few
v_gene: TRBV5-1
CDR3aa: CASSLDVVTNEKLFF

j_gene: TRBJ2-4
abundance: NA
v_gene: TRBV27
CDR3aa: CASSPEFGNIQYF

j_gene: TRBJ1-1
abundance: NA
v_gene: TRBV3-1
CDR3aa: CASRPSAAREAFF

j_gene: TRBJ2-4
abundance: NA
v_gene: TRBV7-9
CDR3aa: CAGARGDQNIQYF

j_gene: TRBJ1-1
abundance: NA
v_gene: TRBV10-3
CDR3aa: CAIRDFSTEAFF

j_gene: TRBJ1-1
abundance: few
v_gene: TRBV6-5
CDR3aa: CASRTTVGIAEAFF

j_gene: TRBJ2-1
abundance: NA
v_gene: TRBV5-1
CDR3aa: CASSFSGRRGDEQFF